This T cell receptor (beta chain) was recorded in a study of OX40 agonist ivuxolimab in advanced cancers. Study summary: The group had a mean age of 60 years, ranged from about 20 to 90, and was just under 85% male. Study-level results: Individuals who were partial responders at 0.1-3.0 mg/kg had clonal expansion that ranked among the lowest. At 0.1 to 3.0 mg/kg and by week 6, CD4+ and CD8+ T cells in the blood had expanded clonally.

Trimming removed 11 bases from V and 2 bases from J, with 19 bases in between. The CDR3 contains 14 residues. Per germline, CDR1 SNHLY and CDR2 FYNNEI. The table came from immunoSEQ multiplex PCR; TCRdb's copy has only in-frame clones and leaves some out. Of 65,000 to 90,000 clones in the sample, 92% were seen once. In this sample, this clone turned up once. Antigen unknown. This TCR was sampled from an adult with an advanced solid tumor such as melanoma, head and neck, liver or kidney cancer. This sequence joins TRBV2 and TRBJ2-7; possibly TRBD1 or TRBD2 for D (6 bases each). The sequencing used CD4+ or CD8+ T cells sorted from blood, collected in a trial of the OX40 agonist ivuxolimab. The CDR3 DNA sequence: TGTGCCTCCCTTGGCGGGACATCAACCTACGAGCAGTACTTC. This sequence encodes CASLGGTSTYEQYF.